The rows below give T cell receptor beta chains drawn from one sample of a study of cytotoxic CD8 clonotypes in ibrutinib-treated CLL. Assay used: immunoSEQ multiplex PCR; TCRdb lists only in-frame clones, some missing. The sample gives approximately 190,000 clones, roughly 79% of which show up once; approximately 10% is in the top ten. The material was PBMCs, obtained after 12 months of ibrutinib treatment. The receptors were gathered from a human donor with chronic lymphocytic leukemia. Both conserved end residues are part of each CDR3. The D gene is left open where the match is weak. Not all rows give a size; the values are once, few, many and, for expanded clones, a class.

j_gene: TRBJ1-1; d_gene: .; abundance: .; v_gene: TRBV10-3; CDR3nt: TGTGCCATCAGTGAGTCGGCGGAGGGGAGGAAAGCTTTCTTT; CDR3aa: CAISESAEGRKAFF
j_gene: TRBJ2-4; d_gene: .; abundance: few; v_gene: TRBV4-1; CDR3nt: TGCGCCAGTACCGATTCCCTTCGGGGGAACATTCAGTACTTC; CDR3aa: CASTDSLRGNIQYF
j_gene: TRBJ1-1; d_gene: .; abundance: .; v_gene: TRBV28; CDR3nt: TGTGCCAGCACCACGGGGGGGTTCCTCATGAACACTGAAGCTTTCTTT; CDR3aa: CASTTGGFLMNTEAFF
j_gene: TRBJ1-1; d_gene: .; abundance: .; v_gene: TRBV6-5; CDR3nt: TGTGCCAGCAGACGAGGACAGAACACTGAAGCTTTCTTT; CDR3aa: CASRRGQNTEAFF
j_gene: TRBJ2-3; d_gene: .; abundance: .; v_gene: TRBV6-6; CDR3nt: TGTGCCAGCAGCGTAACCCACACAGATACGCAGTATTTT; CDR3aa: CASSVTHTDTQYF
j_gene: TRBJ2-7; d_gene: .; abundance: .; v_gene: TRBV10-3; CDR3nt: TGTGCCATCAGGGGAGAGGGCGGAGCTTACGAGCAGTACTTC; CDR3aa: CAIRGEGGAYEQYF
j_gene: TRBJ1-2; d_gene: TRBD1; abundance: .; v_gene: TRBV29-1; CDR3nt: TGCAGCGTCAATCGACAGGGTAATCGGTGGGGCTACACCTTC; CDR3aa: CSVNRQGNRWGYTF
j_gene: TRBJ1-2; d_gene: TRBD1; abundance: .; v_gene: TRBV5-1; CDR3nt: TGCGCCAGCAGCCCTGGACAGGCTCCTAACTATGGCTACACCTTC; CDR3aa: CASSPGQAPNYGYTF
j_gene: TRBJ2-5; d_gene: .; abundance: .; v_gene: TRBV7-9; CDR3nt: TGTGCCAGCAGCCATTTGGGGGAGACCCAGTACTTC; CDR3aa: CASSHLGETQYF
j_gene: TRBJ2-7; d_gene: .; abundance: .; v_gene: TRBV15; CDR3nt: TGTGCCACCGGGGCCCTTAGAGGATACGACGAGCAGTACTTC; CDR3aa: CATGALRGYDEQYF
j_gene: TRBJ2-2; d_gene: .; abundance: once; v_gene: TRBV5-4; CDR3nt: TGTGCCAGCAGCTTGGGAGGGGTGGACACCGGGGAGCTGTTTTTT; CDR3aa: CASSLGGVDTGELFF
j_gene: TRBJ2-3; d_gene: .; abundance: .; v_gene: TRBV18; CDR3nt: TGTGCCAGCTCACCACCGGGCGAGACAGATACGCAGTATTTT; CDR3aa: CASSPPGETDTQYF
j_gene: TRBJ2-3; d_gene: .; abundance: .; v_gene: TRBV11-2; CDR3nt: TGTGCCAGCAGCTTAGACTTGGATAGCACAGATACGCAGTATTTT; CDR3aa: CASSLDLDSTDTQYF
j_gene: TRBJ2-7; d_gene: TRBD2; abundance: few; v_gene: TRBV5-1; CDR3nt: TGCGCCAGCCGGACGGACCCCGGGACTAGCGGGTGGGCCTACGAGCAGTACTTC; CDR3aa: CASRTDPGTSGWAYEQYF
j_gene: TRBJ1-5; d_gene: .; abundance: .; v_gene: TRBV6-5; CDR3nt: TGTGCCAGCACCTGGGCCCTGTATAGCAATCAGCCCCAGCATTTT; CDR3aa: CASTWALYSNQPQHF
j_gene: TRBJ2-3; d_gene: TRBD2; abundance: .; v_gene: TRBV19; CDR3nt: TGTGCCAGTAGAAAACTAGCGGGAGCGGCAGATACGCAGTATTTT; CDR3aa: CASRKLAGAADTQYF
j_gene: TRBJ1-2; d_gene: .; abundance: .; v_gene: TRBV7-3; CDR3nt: TGTGCCAGCAGCTCTTCTAGGGGGATCTACACCTTC; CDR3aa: CASSSSRGIYTF